The 5 T cell receptor beta chains listed next were all sequenced from one sample in a study of T cell responses to AZD1222 COVID-19 vaccine. Data came from immunoSEQ multiplex PCR; TCRdb stores just in-frame clones and leaves some out. The sample consists of roughly 140,000 clones, 80% to 95% of them appearing once. The specimen was peripheral blood, collected on day 0 of AZD1222 vaccination. These receptors came from an adult in good health.

The CDR3 here is CASSLWATSGRTGNTGELFF. The DNA of the CDR3 is TGTGCCAGCAGTTTATGGGCGACTAGCGGGAGAACGGGGAACACCGGGGAGCTGTTTTTT. The V and J genes are TRBV28 and TRBJ2-2; 12 positions match TRBD2. The CDR3 covers 20 residues. The trim removed 0 bases at V and 1 base at J, leaving 9 bases unmatched. Germline CDR1 is MDHEN and CDR2 is SYDVKM.

The chain joins TRBV28 to TRBJ1-2, with D uncertain. The CDR3 spans 12 residues. Germline V gives CDR1 MDHEN, CDR2 SYDVKM. Trimming stripped 6 bases from V and 6 bases from J, with 11 bases between. DNA for the CDR3: TGTGCCAGCAGCCACGCCGGAGATGGCTACACCTTC. Translation gives CASSHAGDGYTF.

The gene calls are TRBV5-1 and TRBJ2-7; unclear D gene. The CDR3 runs to 13 residues. The germline gives CDR1 SGHRS, CDR2 YFSETQ. The V and J ends lost 1 base and 0 bases respectively, with 5 bases between them. The CDR3 nucleotides are TGCGCCAGCAGCTTGTTGGACTCCTACGAGCAGTACTTC. This translates into CASSLLDSYEQYF. The entire variable domain, with the rest obtained from reference TRBV5-1 and TRBJ2-7, is as follows: KAGVTQTPRYLIKTRGQQVTLSCSPISGHRSVSWYQQTPGQGLQFLFEYFSETQRNKGNFPGRFSGRQFSNSRSEMNVSTLELGDSALYLCASSLLDSYEQYFGPGTRLTVT.

The chain joins TRBV27 to TRBJ2-3; a weak D match, TRBD1 (6 bases). Germline values: CDR1 MNHEY, CDR2 SMNVEV (reference sequence). The CDR3 has 14 amino acids. V was cut by 5 bases and J by 0 bases, with 9 bases left in between. CDR3 sequence: CASSQGSSTDTQYF. CDR3 nucleotide sequence: TGTGCCAGCAGTCAGGGGTCGAGCACAGATACGCAGTATTTT.

The chain uses TRBV29-1 and TRBJ2-7; no definite D call. Germline V gene sequence: CDR1 SQVTM, CDR2 ANQGSEA. V was clipped by 2 bases and J by 6 bases, with 14 bases between them. This CDR3 has 13 residues. The DNA of the CDR3 is TGCAGCGTTGAACAGGACCCCACCGCCGAGCAGTACTTC. It is translated as CSVEQDPTAEQYF.